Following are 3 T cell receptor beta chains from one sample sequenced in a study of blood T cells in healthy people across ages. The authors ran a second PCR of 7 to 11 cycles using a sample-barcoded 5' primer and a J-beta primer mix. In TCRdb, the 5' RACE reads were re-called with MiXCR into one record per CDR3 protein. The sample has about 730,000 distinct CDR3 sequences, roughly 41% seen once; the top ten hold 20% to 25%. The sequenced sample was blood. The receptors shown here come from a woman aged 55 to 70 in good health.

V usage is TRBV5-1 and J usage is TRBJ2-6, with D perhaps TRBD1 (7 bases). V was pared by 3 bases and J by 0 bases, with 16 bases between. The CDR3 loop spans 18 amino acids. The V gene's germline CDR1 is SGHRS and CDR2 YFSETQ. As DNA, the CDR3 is TGCGCCAGCAGCTGGGGGGACAGCTTGATCTCTGGGGCCAACGTCCTGACTTTC. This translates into CASSWGDSLISGANVLTF. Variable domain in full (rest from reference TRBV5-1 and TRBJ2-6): KAGVTQTPRYLIKTRGQQVTLSCSPISGHRSVSWYQQTPGQGLQFLFEYFSETQRNKGNFPGRFSGRQFSNSRSEMNVSTLELGDSALYLCASSWGDSLISGANVLTFGAGSRLTVL.

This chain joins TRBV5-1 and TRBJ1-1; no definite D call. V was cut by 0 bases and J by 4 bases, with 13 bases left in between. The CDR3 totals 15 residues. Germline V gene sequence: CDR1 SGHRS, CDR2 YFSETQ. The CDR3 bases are TGCGCCAGCAGCTTGGATTCACTCGAGGGCACTGAAGCTTTCTTT. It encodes CASSLDSLEGTEAFF.

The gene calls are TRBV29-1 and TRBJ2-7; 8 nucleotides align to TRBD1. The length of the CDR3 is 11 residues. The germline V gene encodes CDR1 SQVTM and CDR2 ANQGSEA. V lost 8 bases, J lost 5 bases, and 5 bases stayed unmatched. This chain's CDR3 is CSLHRGNEQYF. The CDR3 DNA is TGCAGCCTTCACAGGGGGAACGAGCAGTACTTC.